Sequencing of this T cell receptor (beta chain) was carried out in a study of OX40 agonist ivuxolimab in advanced cancers. In the study overall: Patients were dosed with the agonistic anti-OX40 (CD134) antibody ivuxolimab. Broader study findings: Some of the nonresponding patients also showed low levels of normalized T-cell clonal expansion.

CDR3 size: 16 residues. Losses at the gene ends were 2 bases for V and 4 bases for J; bases not matched to a gene: 2. CDR1 GTSNPN and CDR2 SVGIG come from the germline V gene (reference sequence). This clone has only one observation. As yet, its antigen is unknown. This table comes from immunoSEQ multiplex PCR, and its TCRdb copy is limited to in-frame clones, with some not included. The sample carries approximately 37,000 clones, 65% to 75% recorded once. The TCR comes from an adult with an advanced solid tumor such as melanoma, head and neck, liver or kidney cancer. The sequencing here drew on CD4+ or CD8+ T cells sorted from blood, taken in a trial of the OX40 agonist ivuxolimab. The chain links TRBV30 to TRBJ2-1; 16 bases line up with TRBD2. The CDR3 DNA reads TGTGCCTGGAGTACGGGACTAGCGGGGGGGTACAATGAGCAGTTCTTC. It codes for CAWSTGLAGGYNEQFF.